These T cell receptor beta chains were read from a single sample in a study of blood T cell repertoires in COVID-19. Sequencing was performed with immunoSEQ multiplex PCR; in TCRdb, only in-frame clones are kept and a portion is missing. The table shows over 150,000 clones, with 85% to 90% occurring only once. Input material: peripheral blood. These receptors were obtained from a man over 45 with active or convalescent COVID-19. Each CDR3 is given with its conserved first and last residue. D genes are given only for firm matches. A clone size is listed for some rows: how often the clone was seen (once, few, many), or a class if it is expanded.

>TRBD1|TRBV9|-|TRBJ1-2
CASGTGNYGYTF
>TRBD2|TRBV19|-|TRBJ2-2
CASSRGTSGNTGELFF
>-|TRBV7-8|-|TRBJ2-3
CASSLVIGGSGSTDTQYF
>-|TRBV6-5|-|TRBJ1-5
CASAREGEQPQHF
>TRBD2|TRBV7-6|few|TRBJ2-1
CASSLLASGGAGEQFF
>-|TRBV7-2|-|TRBJ1-1
CATKRGGTVNTEAFF
>TRBD2|TRBV2|-|TRBJ2-1
CASSVVASGNEQFF
>-|TRBV13|-|TRBJ2-3
CASSSPSFLGRGRTDTQYF
>TRBD1|TRBV29-1|-|TRBJ1-1
CSYRGISNTEAFF
>-|TRBV9|-|TRBJ2-2
CASSVEEGTTNTGELFF
>TRBD2|TRBV2|-|TRBJ2-1
CASSEAGTAGEQFF
>TRBD2|TRBV7-6|-|TRBJ2-1
CASSSPGLAGHNEQFF
>-|TRBV7-3|-|TRBJ2-3
CASSLTQDTQYF
>TRBD1|TRBV9|-|TRBJ2-7
CASSGGGWDDEQYF
>TRBD1|TRBV24-1|-|TRBJ2-5
CATSDSPGGRSYAETQYF
>TRBD2|TRBV29-1|-|TRBJ2-1
CSVRIAGGPLEQFF
>-|TRBV6-2/TRBV6-3|-|TRBJ2-5
CASSYYRESKETQYF
>TRBD1|TRBV3-1/TRBV3-2|-|TRBJ1-4
CASSQDWGQGEEKLFF
>TRBD1|TRBV28|-|TRBJ1-6
CASSSPPTGYSPLHF
>-|TRBV4-1|once|TRBJ2-2
CASSHPIRGTGELFF